One and the same sample provided the 25 T cell receptor beta chains below, sequenced in a study of cytomegalovirus exposure and HLA in healthy donors. The protocol was immunoSEQ multiplex PCR, while the TCRdb copy is restricted to in-frame clones and leaves out a portion. Of under 140,000 clones listed, around nine tenths are singletons. Specimen: PBMCs. The receptors were gathered from a woman aged 18-29 years in good health and CMV-seronegative.

This clone was observed a single time. The V and J genes are TRBV11-2 and TRBJ1-2; 7 bases align to TRBD1. The V segment lost 5 bases and the J segment 1 base; nucleotides outside the gene matches: 10. The germline CDR1 and CDR2 sequences are SGHAT and FQNNGV. The CDR3 is 16 amino acids. The CDR3 spells CASSHPGQYYNYGYTF. The CDR3 bases are TGTGCCAGCAGCCACCCGGGACAGTACTATAACTATGGCTACACCTTC.

This chain joins TRBV5-6 and TRBJ1-5; TRBD1 matches 9 bases. The CDR3 has 15 residues. The ends lost 3 bases at V and 9 bases at J; junction bases unmatched: 10. The germline V gene has CDR1 SGHDT and CDR2 YYEEEE. CDR3 nucleotide sequence: TGTGCCAGCAGCTACAGGGGACAGGGCCTTCGGCCCCAGCATTTT. It is translated as CASSYRGQGLRPQHF.

The chain uses TRBV6-4 and TRBJ2-3; the match to TRBD2 covers 12 bases. Trimming at V came to 4 bases and at J to 0 bases, leaving 2 bases not matched to a gene. The CDR3 runs to 16 residues. Germline V gene data show CDR1 as MRHNA and CDR2 as SNTAGT. CDR3 amino acids: CASSAGTSGSTDTQYF. The CDR3 DNA is TGTGCCAGCAGTGCTGGGACTAGCGGGAGCACAGATACGCAGTATTTT.

This sequence joins TRBV5-1 and TRBJ1-3; no reliable D call. The CDR3 extends over 14 amino acids. Trimming took 4 bases from V and 5 from J, leaving 13 bases between them. Per germline, CDR1 SGHRS and CDR2 YFSETQ. CDR3 sequence reads: CASSPQSVRNTIYF. In nucleotides, the CDR3 is TGCGCCAGCAGCCCACAGTCCGTGAGAAACACCATATATTTT.

The rearrangement links TRBV9 to TRBJ2-5, with 8 bases aligning to TRBD2. Germline-derived CDR1 and CDR2 are SGDLS and YYNGEE. V dropped 1 base and J dropped 3; count of bases not matched to a gene: 8. The CDR3 has 16 residues. In DNA form, the CDR3 reads TGTGCCAGCAGCGTAAGGGCGGGGGGAGGTGAAGAGACCCAGTACTTC. Translating it yields CASSVRAGGGEETQYF.

The chain employs TRBV10-2 and TRBJ2-2; 10 bases map to TRBD2. Germline assignment: CDR1 WSHSY and CDR2 SAAADI. The CDR3 covers 15 residues. V lost 6 bases to trimming and J lost 2 bases; unmatched junction nucleotides: 3. In nucleotides, the CDR3 is TGCGCCAGCAGGGTAGCGGGGGGAAACACCGGGGAGCTGTTTTTT. This gives the protein CASRVAGGNTGELFF.

The CDR3, as DNA: TGCGCCAGCAGCTCTGGGACAGCGAACTATGGCTACACCTTC. Translation: CASSSGTANYGYTF. The chain couples TRBV5-1 to TRBJ1-2; 7 positions agree with TRBD1. Germline-derived CDR1 and CDR2 are SGHRS and YFSETQ. With 3 bases clipped from V and 2 bases from J, the junction kept 4 bases outside the gene matches. There are 14 residues in the CDR3.

The chain links TRBV11-3 to TRBJ2-1, with TRBD2 matching over 7 bases. From germline, CDR1 is SGHNT and CDR2 YENEEA. Germline trimming cut 1 base from V and 7 bases from J; bases unmatched to any gene: 7. CDR3 length: 15 amino acids. For the CDR3, the DNA is TGTGCCAGCAGCTTAGGTGCGGGAGTTTCTAATGAGCAGTTCTTC. Translating gives CASSLGAGVSNEQFF.

V usage is TRBV27 and J usage is TRBJ2-3; 8 positions match TRBD2. CDR1 is MNHEY, CDR2 SMNVEV, per germline (reference sequence). This CDR3 region has 15 residues. Losses at the gene ends were 5 bases for V and 0 bases for J; bases not matched to a gene: 4. The CDR3 DNA reads TGTGCCAGCAGTCCCCGGGAGGGGAGCACAGATACGCAGTATTTT. Its protein is CASSPREGSTDTQYF.

The V and J genes are TRBV5-5 and TRBJ2-3; 12 bases match TRBD1. From germline, CDR1 is SGHKS and CDR2 YYEKEE (reference sequence). This CDR3 has 17 residues. Trimming removed 6 bases from V and 3 bases from J; junction bases left unmatched: 11. The CDR3 coding sequence is TGTGCCAGCAAGGAGGGACAGGGGGCGCTTAAGACAGATACGCAGTATTTT. Protein product: CASKEGQGALKTDTQYF.

The chain employs TRBV2 and TRBJ2-5, with a tentative D call TRBD1 (6 bases). The ends were cut back, 7 bases at V and 4 bases at J, with 10 bases in the middle. Per germline, CDR1 SNHLY and CDR2 FYNNEI. This CDR3 has 12 amino acids. In DNA form, the CDR3 reads TGTGCCAGCAAACGAGGGGGAGAGACCCAGTACTTC. Amino acids: CASKRGGETQYF. Combining the CDR3 with reference TRBV2 and TRBJ2-5 gives the whole variable domain EPEVTQTPSHQVTQMGQEVILRCVPISNHLYFYWYRQILGQKVEFLVSFYNNEISEKSEIFDDQFSVERPDGSNFTLKIRSTKLEDSAMYFCASKRGGETQYFGPGTRLLVL.

The rearrangement uses TRBV30 and TRBJ1-2; TRBD1 matches 10 bases. The CDR3 has 13 amino acids. CDR1 and CDR2 (germline): GTSNPN, SVGIG (reference sequence). V gave up 3 bases and J gave up 6 bases; unmatched junction bases: 4. In nucleotides, the CDR3 is TGTGCCTGGAGCGCCGGGACAGGGGATGGCTACACCTTC. This codes for CAWSAGTGDGYTF.

This clone was counted once. This chain connects TRBV28 to TRBJ2-3, with TRBD2 identical over 10 bases. CDR1 is MDHEN, CDR2 SYDVKM, per germline. CDR3 size: 15 residues. The V gene end was trimmed by 5 bases and the J gene end by 3 bases; junction bases not matched to a gene: 5. The CDR3 loop is CASSLPGLATDTQYF. The CDR3 DNA sequence: TGTGCCAGCAGTCTTCCGGGACTAGCGACAGATACGCAGTATTTT.

J is TRBJ2-1 and V is TRBV28; D is perhaps TRBD2 (6 bases). The CDR3 is 14 amino acids. The V end was cut by 9 bases, the J end by 2 bases, with 14 bases between. Germline V gene sequence: CDR1 MDHEN, CDR2 SYDVKM. The CDR3 nucleotides read TGTGCCAGTAACCGGGAGTACGCCTACAATGAGCAGTTCTTC. It specifies CASNREYAYNEQFF.

This chain joins TRBV30 and TRBJ1-1; D gene uncertain. V shed 2 bases and J shed 4 bases, with 17 bases lying between them. The CDR3 runs to 15 residues. Germline CDR1 reads GTSNPN; CDR2 reads SVGIG (reference sequence). The CDR3 loop reads CAWSFTGKVFTEAFF. In DNA form, the CDR3 reads TGTGCCTGGAGTTTTACCGGGAAGGTGTTCACTGAAGCTTTCTTT.

The chain uses TRBV11-2 and TRBJ2-3, with D maybe TRBD2 (5 bases). Germline lookup yields CDR1 SGHAT and CDR2 FQNNGV. Trimming stripped 5 bases from V and 1 base from J, with 7 bases between. The CDR3 is 13 residues long. The CDR3, as DNA: TGTGCCAGCAGCCGGGGTGGCACAGATACGCAGTATTTT. Translated, it gives CASSRGGTDTQYF. Supplemented by reference TRBV11-2 and TRBJ2-3, the full variable domain reads EAGVAQSPRYKIIEKRQSVAFWCNPISGHATLYWYQQILGQGPKLLIQFQNNGVVDDSQLPKDRFSAERLKGVDSTLKIQPAKLEDSAVYLCASSRGGTDTQYFGPGTRLTVL.

V usage is TRBV7-9 and J usage is TRBJ1-2; D might be TRBD1 (5 bases). The V gene's germline CDR1 is SEHNR and CDR2 FQNEAQ (reference sequence). Deletions cut 5 bases from V and 7 bases from J, with 11 bases between. There are 12 residues in the CDR3. This CDR3 is CASSPPQGGYTF. The CDR3 region has the DNA TGTGCCAGCAGCCCCCCCCAGGGTGGCTACACCTTC.

V usage is TRBV10-3 and J usage is TRBJ1-5; D is uncertain. Per the germline V gene, CDR1 is ENHRY and CDR2 is SYGVKD. This CDR3 region has 13 residues. The V end lost 2 bases, the J end lost 4 bases, and 6 bases lay between the germline ends. The CDR3 DNA reads TGTGCCATCAGTGAGGGCGGGAATCAGCCCCAGCATTTT. It encodes CAISEGGNQPQHF.

The chain joins TRBV7-2 to TRBJ1-3; perhaps TRBD1 as D (6 bases). From germline, CDR1 is SGHTA and CDR2 FQGNSA. Trimming removed 1 base from V and 2 bases from J, with 9 bases in between. The CDR3 contains 15 residues. The CDR3 region has the DNA TGTGCCAGCAGCTTAGGATCAGGGGCTGGAAACACCATATATTTT. Its translation is CASSLGSGAGNTIYF. Combining the CDR3 with reference TRBV7-2 and TRBJ1-3 gives the whole variable domain GAGVSQSPSNKVTEKGKDVELRCDPISGHTALYWYRQSLGQGLEFLIYFQGNSAPDKSGLPSDRFSAERTGGSVSTLTIQRTQQEDSAVYLCASSLGSGAGNTIYFGEGSWLTVV.

V usage is TRBV7-2 and J usage is TRBJ1-2; the match to TRBD1 covers 8 bases. Germline trimming cut 5 bases from V and 2 bases from J; bases unmatched to any gene: 13. The germline V gene encodes CDR1 SGHTA and CDR2 FQGNSA. The length of the CDR3 is 17 residues. This CDR3 is CASSPRTGTRANYGYTF. CDR3 nucleotide sequence: TGTGCCAGCAGCCCCCGGACAGGGACAAGAGCAAACTATGGCTACACCTTC.

The rearrangement links TRBV27 to TRBJ2-5; 9 bases line up with TRBD1. Trimming at V came to 4 bases and at J to 5 bases, leaving 8 bases not matched to a gene. This CDR3 has 15 residues. Germline V CDR1 and CDR2: MNHEY, SMNVEV (reference sequence). The CDR3 sequence: CASSSRQGERETQYF. The CDR3 bases are TGTGCCAGCAGTTCGAGACAGGGGGAGAGGGAGACCCAGTACTTC.

The genes are TRBV28 and TRBJ1-2, with D possibly matching TRBD1 (6 bases). Per germline, CDR1 MDHEN and CDR2 SYDVKM. The ends were cut back, 5 bases at V and 5 bases at J, with 18 bases in the middle. The CDR3 has 15 residues. The CDR3 nucleotides read TGTGCCAGCAGTCTGGACAGCCTAAGGCCTTATGGCTACACCTTC. It codes for CASSLDSLRPYGYTF.

The chain is built from TRBV2 and TRBJ2-7, with D tentatively TRBD1 (6 bases). Germline lookup yields CDR1 SNHLY and CDR2 FYNNEI. Trimming shortened V by 7 bases and J by 7 bases, and 17 bases separated the two germline ends. The CDR3 totals 13 residues. CDR3 residues: CASTVRQDQEQYF. The CDR3 nucleotides read TGTGCCAGCACTGTCCGACAGGACCAGGAGCAGTACTTC.

The CDR3 region has the DNA TGTGCCAGCAGCTCCCTCGGGGTGGGCAATCAGCCCCAGCATTTT. This translates into CASSSLGVGNQPQHF. The chain recombines TRBV7-2 with TRBJ1-5; D remains unclear. CDR1 is SGHTA and CDR2 is FQGNSA in the germline V gene. This CDR3 spans 15 amino acids. V gave up 4 bases and J gave up 2 bases, with 12 bases separating them.

V usage is TRBV29-1 and J usage is TRBJ2-1; 9 positions agree with TRBD1. Germline V gene sequence: CDR1 SQVTM, CDR2 ANQGSEA. This CDR3 comprises 13 residues. V lost 3 bases to trimming and J lost 4 bases; unmatched junction nucleotides: 1. DNA of the CDR3: TGCAGCGTTGACGGGACAGGGTACAATGAGCAGTTCTTC. Translating it yields CSVDGTGYNEQFF.